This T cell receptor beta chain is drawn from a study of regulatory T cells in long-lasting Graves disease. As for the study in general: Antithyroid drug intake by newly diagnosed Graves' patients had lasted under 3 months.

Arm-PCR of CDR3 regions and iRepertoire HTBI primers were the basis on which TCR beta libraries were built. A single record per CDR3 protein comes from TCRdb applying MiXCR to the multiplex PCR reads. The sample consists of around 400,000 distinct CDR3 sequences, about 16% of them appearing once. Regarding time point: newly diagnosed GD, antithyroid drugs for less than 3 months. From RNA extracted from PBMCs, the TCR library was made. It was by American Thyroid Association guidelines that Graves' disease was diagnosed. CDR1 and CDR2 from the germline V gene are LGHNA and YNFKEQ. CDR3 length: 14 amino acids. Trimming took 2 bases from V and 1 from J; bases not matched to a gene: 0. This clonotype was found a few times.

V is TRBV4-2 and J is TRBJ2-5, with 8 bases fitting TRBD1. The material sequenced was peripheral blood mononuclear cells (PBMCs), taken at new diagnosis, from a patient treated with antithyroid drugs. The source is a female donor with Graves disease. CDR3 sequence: CASSQTGGQETQYF. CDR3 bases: TGTGCCAGCAGCCAAACAGGGGGCCAAGAGACCCAGTACTTC.